What follows are 31 T cell receptor beta chains derived from one specimen sequenced in a study of cytomegalovirus exposure and HLA in healthy donors. PCR amplification relied on 60 Vbeta primers (plus 13 Jbeta primers). Profiled with immunoSEQ multiplex PCR; TCRdb holds only in-frame clones, not every one. The table includes about 120,000 clones, around 79% detected once. The sequenced sample was PBMCs. These receptors were obtained from a woman under 40 in good health and CMV-seropositive.

This chain connects TRBV29-1 to TRBJ2-1; 7 bases map to TRBD1. Trimming removed 4 bases from V and 1 base from J; junction bases left unmatched: 7. Germline V gives CDR1 SQVTM, CDR2 ANQGSEA. The CDR3 is made up of 15 amino acids. In DNA form, the CDR3 reads TGCAGCGTTGGGATAGACAGGGTTTCCTACAATGAGCAGTTCTTC. It encodes CSVGIDRVSYNEQFF.

The V and J genes are TRBV28 and TRBJ1-2; 7 bases are a match to TRBD1. Trimming cost V 2 bases and J 0 bases; bases outside gene matches: 6. CDR1 is MDHEN and CDR2 is SYDVKM in the germline V gene. This CDR3 region has 16 residues. CDR3 residues: CASSLRTGVANYGYTF. CDR3 DNA: TGTGCCAGCAGTTTACGCACAGGGGTTGCTAACTATGGCTACACCTTC.

In the case of this clone: The germline gene is not matched at one end of the junction; a read error may be the cause. This CDR3 is also generated by other DNA sequences in the sample. V and J are TRBV28 and TRBJ1-1; 9 bases map to TRBD1. Per germline, CDR1 MDHEN and CDR2 SYDVKM. This CDR3 is 15 amino acids long. The CDR3 nucleotides read TGTGCCAGCAGGCCGGGACAGGGTTGGAACACTGAAGCTTTCTTC. Residues: CASRPGQGWNTEAFF. The variable domain in full, with the rest retrieved from reference TRBV28 and TRBJ1-1, is DVKVTQSSRYLVKRTGEKVFLECVQDMDHENMFWYRQDPGLGLRLIYFSYDVKMKEKGDIPEGYSVSREKKERFSLILESASTNQTSMYLCASRPGQGWNTEAFFGQGTRLTVV.

This clone was seen only once. V is TRBV5-4 and J is TRBJ2-5; 11 bases align to TRBD1. The end of the DNA is better explained by TRBJ2-7, so the J call may be wrong. The CDR3 loop spans 16 amino acids. Germline assignment: CDR1 SGHNT and CDR2 YYREEE (reference sequence). The CDR3 sequence: CASSSVADRGLHEQYF. DNA for the CDR3: TGTGCCAGCAGCTCGGTGGCGGACAGGGGGCTACACGAGCAGTACTTC.

The chain joins TRBV7-9 to TRBJ1-5; tentative D call: TRBD1 (5 bases). The V and J ends lost 5 bases and 2 bases respectively, with 13 bases between them. There are 15 residues in the CDR3. Germline V CDR1 and CDR2: SEHNR, FQNEAQ (reference sequence). This CDR3 is CASSPRGGGNQPQHF. CDR3 DNA sequence: TGTGCCAGCAGCCCTAGGGGAGGCGGCAATCAGCCCCAGCATTTT.

The V and J genes are TRBV5-4 and TRBJ2-2, with 8 bases aligning to TRBD2. Germline V gene sequence: CDR1 SGHNT, CDR2 YYREEE (reference sequence). The CDR3 length is 16 residues. V was pared by 0 bases and J by 1 base, with 2 bases of the junction left unmatched. CDR3 sequence reads: CASSLGLAGNTGELFF. Written as DNA, the CDR3 is TGTGCCAGCAGCTTGGGGCTAGCGGGGAACACCGGGGAGCTGTTTTTT.

This clone was recorded once. J is TRBJ1-6 and V is TRBV18, with TRBD1 identical over 7 bases. This CDR3 has 15 residues. Germline V lookup: CDR1 KGHSH, CDR2 LQKENI. J gave up 8 bases and V 10 bases, and 14 bases lay outside the gene matches. For the CDR3, the DNA is TGTGCCACTAGAGATTCCGGGGACAGCCATTCACCCCTCCACTTT. This codes for CATRDSGDSHSPLHF. Full variable domain (rest looked up from reference TRBV18 and TRBJ1-6): NAGVMQNPRHLVRRRGQEARLRCSPMKGHSHVYWYRQLPEEGLKFMVYLQKENIIDESGMPKERFSAEFPKEGPSILRIQQVVRGDSAAYFCATRDSGDSHSPLHFGNGTRLTVT.

This clone occurred a few times. The CDR3 is CASSWGGIGFEQYF. For the CDR3, the DNA is TGTGCCAGCAGTTGGGGGGGAATTGGGTTCGAGCAGTACTTC. This rearrangement joins TRBV27 to TRBJ2-7; 7 nucleotides match TRBD2. The CDR3 consists of 14 residues. CDR1 MNHEY and CDR2 SMNVEV come from the germline V gene (reference sequence). After removal of 4 bases from V and 6 bases from J, the junction contained 9 bases not matched to a gene.

The chain employs TRBV29-1 and TRBJ1-1; perhaps TRBD1 as D (6 bases). This CDR3 region has 14 residues. The germline V gene has CDR1 SQVTM and CDR2 ANQGSEA. CDR3 sequence reads: CRARGESLNTEAFF. For the CDR3, the DNA is TGCAGAGCCAGGGGTGAATCGTTGAACACTGAAGCTTTCTTT.

This chain joins TRBV9 and TRBJ2-1, with TRBD2 matching over 11 bases. The germline CDR1 and CDR2 sequences are SGDLS and YYNGEE. The CDR3 loop spans 15 amino acids. The J segment lost 3 bases and the V segment lost 6 bases, leaving 5 bases of the junction unmatched. The CDR3, as DNA: TGTGCCAGCACTCCGGGACTAGCGGACTACAATGAGCAGTTCTTC. Amino acids: CASTPGLADYNEQFF.

Written as DNA, the CDR3 is TGTGCCAGTAGTATTACCGGGACAGGGAACACTGAAGCTTTCTTT. Translating gives CASSITGTGNTEAFF. This chain uses TRBV19 with TRBJ1-1; 8 positions match TRBD1. Germline values: CDR1 LNHDA, CDR2 SQIVND (reference sequence). The CDR3 runs to 15 residues. V dropped 3 bases and J dropped 1; count of bases not matched to a gene: 4.

This clone has only a few counts. The CDR3 sequence: CASSRPDRVGYGYTF. DNA of the CDR3: TGTGCCAGCAGCCGCCCCGACAGGGTCGGCTATGGCTACACCTTC. The chain uses TRBV5-6 and TRBJ1-2; TRBD1 matches at 7 bases. This CDR3 has 15 amino acids. Germline loops: CDR1 SGHDT, CDR2 YYEEEE. The junction had 10 bases not matched to a gene; V was cut back by 4 bases and J by 4 bases.

This chain joins TRBV5-5 and TRBJ1-5; 7 bases agree with TRBD1. The germline gives CDR1 SGHKS, CDR2 YYEKEE (reference sequence). CDR3 length equals 17 residues. Germline trimming cut 1 base from V and 0 bases from J; bases unmatched to any gene: 7. The DNA of the CDR3 is TGTGCCAGCAGCTTGCTGTGGACAGGCAATAGCAATCAGCCCCAGCATTTT. Amino acid sequence: CASSLLWTGNSNQPQHF.

The V and J genes are TRBV4-2 and TRBJ2-2; 8 bases agree with TRBD2. The V segment lost 4 bases and the J segment 5 bases; nucleotides outside the gene matches: 9. The CDR3 consists of 16 residues. Germline V lookup: CDR1 LGHNA, CDR2 YNFKEQ. Written as DNA, the CDR3 is TGTGCCAGCAGCCCCTATCCTGGCGGGGGGACCGGGGAGCTGTTTTTT. It is translated as CASSPYPGGGTGELFF.

The chain is built from TRBV9 and TRBJ1-6; D not certain. The CDR3 extends over 15 amino acids. V shed 1 base and J shed 7 bases, with 12 bases lying between them. Per germline, CDR1 SGDLS and CDR2 YYNGEE. The CDR3 DNA is TGTGCCAGCAGCGTAAATGGCCGACTGAATTCACCCCTCCACTTT. Translated, it gives CASSVNGRLNSPLHF.

The chain uses TRBV6-5 and TRBJ2-2; a weak D match, TRBD1 (6 bases). CDR3 length: 13 amino acids. The V gene's germline CDR1 is MNHEY and CDR2 SVGAGI. The ends were cut back, 5 bases at V and 9 bases at J, with 13 bases in the middle. CDR3 sequence: CASSGTLHRELFF. The CDR3 region has the DNA TGTGCCAGCAGTGGGACACTTCACCGGGAGCTGTTTTTT.

This clone showed up just a few times. The V and J genes are TRBV15 and TRBJ2-1; 10 bases are a match to TRBD2. V lost 3 bases, J lost 5 bases, and 10 bases stayed unmatched. The CDR3 length is 17 residues. Germline-derived CDR1 and CDR2 are LNHNV and YYDKDF (reference sequence). The DNA of the CDR3 is TGTGCCACCAGCAGTCTCTTAGCGGGGGGACTAAACAATGAGCAGTTCTTC. Translation: CATSSLLAGGLNNEQFF.

This chain uses TRBV18 with TRBJ2-5; 12 nucleotides line up with TRBD2. V dropped 3 bases and J dropped 7; count of bases not matched to a gene: 9. The CDR3 is made up of 16 amino acids. Germline V gene data show CDR1 as KGHSH and CDR2 as LQKENI. CDR3 DNA sequence: TGTGCCAGCTCACCTCCCTTCCTAGCGGGGGGGTCGACCCAGTACTTC. It codes for CASSPPFLAGGSTQYF. Together with reference TRBV18 and TRBJ2-5, the CDR3 gives the full variable domain: NAGVMQNPRHLVRRRGQEARLRCSPMKGHSHVYWYRQLPEEGLKFMVYLQKENIIDESGMPKERFSAEFPKEGPSILRIQQVVRGDSAAYFCASSPPFLAGGSTQYFGPGTRLLVL.

The rearrangement links TRBV4-2 to TRBJ2-1; TRBD2 agrees at 8 bases. There are 14 residues in the CDR3. In germline, CDR1 is LGHNA, CDR2 YNFKEQ. With V trimmed by 5 bases and J by 8 bases, 8 bases remained unmatched. The CDR3 here is CASSTRGGRDEQFF. The CDR3 DNA reads as TGTGCCAGCAGCACCCGCGGGGGGCGGGATGAGCAGTTCTTC.

The chain carries TRBV7-3 and TRBJ2-1, with 8 bases that match TRBD2. Unmatched junction bases numbered 2, after V lost 3 bases and J lost 7 bases. The CDR3 is made up of 13 amino acids. The germline CDR1 and CDR2 sequences are SGHTA and FQGTGA. CDR3 sequence (DNA): TGTGCCAGCAGCTTGGCGGGGGGAAATGAGCAGTTCTTC. Translating gives CASSLAGGNEQFF.

V and J are TRBV29-1 and TRBJ2-7; 8 positions match TRBD2. Germline V gives CDR1 SQVTM, CDR2 ANQGSEA. J gave up 0 bases and V 2 bases, and 9 bases lay outside the gene matches. The CDR3 length is 16 residues. Here the CDR3 reads CSVEPARGGNSYEQYF. CDR3 nucleotide sequence: TGCAGCGTTGAACCTGCACGGGGGGGCAACTCCTACGAGCAGTACTTC.

The gene calls are TRBV30 and TRBJ1-2; a weak D match, TRBD1 (6 bases). Germline assignment: CDR1 GTSNPN and CDR2 SVGIG (reference sequence). CDR3 length: 11 residues. V was pared by 2 bases and J by 8 bases, with 9 bases between. The CDR3 DNA reads TGTGCCTGGAGTACAGGGTACGGCTACACCTTC. This sequence encodes CAWSTGYGYTF. The full variable domain, its missing parts supplied by reference TRBV30 and TRBJ1-2, is SQTIHQWPATLVQPVGSPLSLECTVEGTSNPNLYWYRQAAGRGLQLLFYSVGIGQISSEVPQNLSASRPQDRQFILSSKKLLLSDSGFYLCAWSTGYGYTFGSGTRLTVV.

This sequence joins TRBV6-5 and TRBJ1-3; 12 positions match TRBD1. Looked up from germline, CDR1 is MNHEY and CDR2 is SVGAGI. Trimming took 2 bases from V and 7 from J; bases not matched to a gene: 3. The CDR3 runs to 15 residues. CDR3 in amino acids: CASSYGTGGGNTIYF. CDR3 DNA sequence: TGTGCCAGCAGTTACGGGACAGGGGGCGGGAACACCATATATTTT.

The chain employs TRBV29-1 and TRBJ2-5; 8 bases are shared with TRBD1. The closer fit of TRBJ2-7 to the DNA end suggests the J call may be wrong. The CDR3 spans 12 residues. Germline-derived CDR1 and CDR2 are SQVTM and ANQGSEA. The CDR3 sequence: CSVRTGTYEQYF. CDR3 bases: TGCAGCGTCCGGACAGGGACCTACGAGCAGTACTTC.

The chain combines TRBV5-6 with TRBJ1-2; D is ambiguous. The germline V and J ends were trimmed by 1 base and 2 bases, with 9 bases remaining between them. Germline CDR1 and CDR2: SGHDT and YYEEEE. The CDR3 runs to 14 residues. The CDR3 reads CASSLLVRNYGYTF. Here the CDR3 DNA reads TGTGCCAGCAGCTTGCTTGTGCGGAACTATGGCTACACCTTC.

CDR3 sequence reads: CASSLAADFARGKLFF. Here the CDR3 DNA reads TGTGCCAGCAGCTTGGCCGCAGACTTTGCAAGAGGAAAACTGTTTTTT. This sequence joins TRBV5-6 and TRBJ1-4, with D uncertain. This CDR3 is 16 amino acids long. CDR1 and CDR2 from the germline V gene are SGHDT and YYEEEE. Deletions cut 0 bases from V and 10 bases from J, with 19 bases between.

The chain employs TRBV4-2 and TRBJ2-1; 8 bases align to TRBD1. CDR1 is LGHNA, CDR2 YNFKEQ, per germline. This CDR3 region has 16 residues. V trimming: 4 bases; J trimming: 4 bases; junction bases outside the gene matches: 9. CDR3 region: CASSPKPRDRYNEQFF. CDR3 nucleotide sequence: TGTGCCAGCAGCCCTAAACCCAGGGACAGGTACAATGAGCAGTTCTTC.

The chain has TRBV30 and TRBJ2-2; perhaps TRBD2 as D (5 bases). Germline CDR1 is GTSNPN and CDR2 is SVGIG (reference sequence). The V end lost 5 bases, the J end lost 7 bases, and 29 bases lay between the germline ends. The CDR3 has 18 amino acids. CDR3 DNA: TGTGCCTGGTCAGCTCCTCCAACCAGGCGGGCCTTAAACGGGGAGCTGTTTTTT. It is translated as CAWSAPPTRRALNGELFF.

The chain links TRBV25-1 to TRBJ2-3, with D unresolved. Trimming pared 6 bases from V and 2 bases from J, leaving 15 bases between. The CDR3 extends over 15 amino acids. The germline V gene encodes CDR1 MGHDK and CDR2 SYGVNS. The CDR3 region is CASSASRPFTDTQYF. CDR3 bases: TGTGCCAGCAGCGCTAGTAGGCCCTTCACAGATACGCAGTATTTT.

The rearrangement links TRBV7-8 to TRBJ1-1; tentatively, D is TRBD1 (6 bases). Germline V gives CDR1 SGHVS, CDR2 FQNEAQ. V was trimmed by 2 bases and J by 7 bases, leaving 11 bases between them. CDR3 length equals 13 residues. The CDR3 loop is CASSLTGNGEAFF. As DNA, the CDR3 is TGTGCCAGCAGCTTAACAGGGAACGGTGAAGCTTTCTTT. Variable domain in full (rest from reference TRBV7-8 and TRBJ1-1): GAGVSQSPRYKVAKRGQDVALRCDPISGHVSLFWYQQALGQGPEFLTYFQNEAQLDKSGLPSDRFFAERPEGSVSTLKIQRTQQEDSAVYLCASSLTGNGEAFFGQGTRLTVV.

In this sample, this clone turned up a few times. This chain connects TRBV4-2 to TRBJ2-1; D perhaps matches TRBD2 (6 bases). V lost 0 bases, J lost 10 bases, and 13 bases lay in between. Germline CDR1 and CDR2: LGHNA and YNFKEQ. The CDR3 has 14 residues. DNA of the CDR3: TGTGCCAGCAGCCAAGATTTGGAGGGAAACGAGCAGTTCTTC. Its protein product is CASSQDLEGNEQFF.